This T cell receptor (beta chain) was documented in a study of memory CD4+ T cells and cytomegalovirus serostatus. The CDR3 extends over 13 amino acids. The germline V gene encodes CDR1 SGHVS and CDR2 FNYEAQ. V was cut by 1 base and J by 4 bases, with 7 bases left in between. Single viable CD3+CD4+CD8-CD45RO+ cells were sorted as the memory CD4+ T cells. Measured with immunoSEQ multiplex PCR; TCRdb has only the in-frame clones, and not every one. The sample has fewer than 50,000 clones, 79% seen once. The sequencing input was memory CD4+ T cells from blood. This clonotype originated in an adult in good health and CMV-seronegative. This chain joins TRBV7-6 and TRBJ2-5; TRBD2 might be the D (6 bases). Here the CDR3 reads CASSLVGGETQYF. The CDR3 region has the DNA TGTGCCAGCAGCTTAGTGGGGGGAGAGACCCAGTACTTC.